This TCR beta chain was captured by sequencing in a study of CD8 T cells in Susac syndrome. Germline CDR1 and CDR2: SGHTA and FQGNSA. The V end lost 8 bases, the J end lost 3 bases, and 13 bases lay between the germline ends. There are 13 residues in the CDR3. RNA, at about 0.5 to 1 ug, was reverse transcribed with random hexamers. TCRdb independently ran MiXCR on the immunoSEQ multiplex PCR reads; one entry per CDR3 protein. The sample records tens of thousands of distinct CDR3 sequences, over 85% being singletons. This TCR derives from a human donor with Susac syndrome. The sample was CD8+ T cells from PBMCs. The chain is built from TRBV7-2 and TRBJ1-2, with D possibly being TRBD1 (6 bases). The CDR3, as DNA: TGTGCCAGCGGGAAGGGGGGCTACTATGGCTACACCTTC. Translation gives CASGKGGYYGYTF.